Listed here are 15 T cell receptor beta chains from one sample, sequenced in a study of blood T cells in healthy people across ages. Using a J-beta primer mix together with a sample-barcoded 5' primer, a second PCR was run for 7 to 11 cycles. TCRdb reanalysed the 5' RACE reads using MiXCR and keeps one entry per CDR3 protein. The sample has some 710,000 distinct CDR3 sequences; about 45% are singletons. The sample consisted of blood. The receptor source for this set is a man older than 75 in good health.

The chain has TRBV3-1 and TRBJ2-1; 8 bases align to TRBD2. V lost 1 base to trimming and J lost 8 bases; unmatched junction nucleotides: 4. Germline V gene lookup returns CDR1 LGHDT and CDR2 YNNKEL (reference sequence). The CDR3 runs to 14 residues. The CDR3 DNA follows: TGTGCCAGCAGCCAAGGAATAGCGGGATATGAGCAGTTCTTC. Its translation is CASSQGIAGYEQFF.

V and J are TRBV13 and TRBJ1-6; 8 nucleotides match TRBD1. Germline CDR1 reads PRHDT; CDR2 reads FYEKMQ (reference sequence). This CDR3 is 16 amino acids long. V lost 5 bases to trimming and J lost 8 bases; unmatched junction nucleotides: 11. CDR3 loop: CASSMSQTGADSPLHF. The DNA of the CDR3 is TGTGCCAGCAGCATGTCCCAGACAGGGGCGGATTCACCCCTCCACTTT.

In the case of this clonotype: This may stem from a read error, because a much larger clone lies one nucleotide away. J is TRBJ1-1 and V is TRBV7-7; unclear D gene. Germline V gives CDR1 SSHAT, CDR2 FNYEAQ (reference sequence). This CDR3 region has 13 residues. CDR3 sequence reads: CASSLQTNAEAFF. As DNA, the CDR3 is TGTGCCAGCAGCTTGCAGACGAACGCTGAAGCTTTCTTT.

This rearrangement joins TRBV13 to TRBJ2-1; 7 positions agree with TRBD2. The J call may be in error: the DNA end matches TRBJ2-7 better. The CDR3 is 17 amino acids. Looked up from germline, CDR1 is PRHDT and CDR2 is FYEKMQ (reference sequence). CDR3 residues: CASSLGGGDPAYNEQYF. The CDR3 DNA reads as TGTGCCAGCAGCTTAGGGGGGGGGGACCCCGCCTACAATGAGCAGTACTTC.

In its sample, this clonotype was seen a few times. In DNA, the CDR3 is TGCAGTGCCAGGACAGGGTGGCAAGAGACCCAGTACTTC. This codes for CSARTGWQETQYF. The chain is built from TRBV20-1 and TRBJ2-7; 8 nucleotides align to TRBD1. The end of the DNA is better explained by TRBJ2-5, so the J call may be wrong. From germline, CDR1 is DFQATT and CDR2 SNEGSKA (reference sequence). CDR3 size: 13 residues.

The CDR3 sequence is CASRKLAGFTDTQYF. The CDR3 DNA reads as TGTGCCAGCAGAAAACTAGCGGGGTTCACAGATACGCAGTATTTT. The chain couples TRBV12-3 or TRBV12-4 to TRBJ2-3; 10 bases agree with TRBD2. CDR3 length equals 15 residues. The ends lost 6 bases at V and 2 bases at J; junction bases unmatched: 5.

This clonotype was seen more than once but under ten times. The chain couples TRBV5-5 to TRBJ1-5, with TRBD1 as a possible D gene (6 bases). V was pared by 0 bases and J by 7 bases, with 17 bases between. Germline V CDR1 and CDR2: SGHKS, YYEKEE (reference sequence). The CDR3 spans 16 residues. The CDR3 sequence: CASSLEPGALRQPQHF. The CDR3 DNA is TGTGCCAGCAGCTTGGAACCGGGGGCCCTGCGACAGCCCCAGCATTTT.

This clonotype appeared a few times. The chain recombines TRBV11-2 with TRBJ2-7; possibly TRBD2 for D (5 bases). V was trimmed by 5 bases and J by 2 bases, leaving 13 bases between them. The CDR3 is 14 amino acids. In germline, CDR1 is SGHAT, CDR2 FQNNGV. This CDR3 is CASSRTVRTYEQYF. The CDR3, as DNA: TGTGCCAGCAGCCGGACTGTAAGGACCTACGAGCAGTACTTC.

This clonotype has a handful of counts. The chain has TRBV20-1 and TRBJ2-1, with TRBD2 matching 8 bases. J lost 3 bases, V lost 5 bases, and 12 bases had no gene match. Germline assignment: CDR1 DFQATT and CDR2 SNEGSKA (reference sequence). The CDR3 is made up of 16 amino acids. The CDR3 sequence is CSAVREAGVNYNEQFF. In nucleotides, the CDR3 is TGCAGTGCTGTCCGAGAAGCGGGAGTAAACTACAATGAGCAGTTCTTC.

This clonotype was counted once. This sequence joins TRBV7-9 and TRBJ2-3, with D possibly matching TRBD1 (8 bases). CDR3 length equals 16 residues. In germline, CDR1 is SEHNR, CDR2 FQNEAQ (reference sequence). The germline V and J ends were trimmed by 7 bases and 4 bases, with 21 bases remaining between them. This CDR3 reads CASTSPQGGAADTQYF. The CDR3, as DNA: TGTGCCAGCACCTCCCCACAGGGGGGGGCGGCAGATACGCAGTATTTT. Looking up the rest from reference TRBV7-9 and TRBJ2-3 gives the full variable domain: DTGVSQNPRHKITKRGQNVTFRCDPISEHNRLYWYRQTLGQGPEFLTYFQNEAQLEKSRLLSDRFSAERPKGSFSTLEIQRTEQGDSAMYLCASTSPQGGAADTQYFGPGTRLTVL.

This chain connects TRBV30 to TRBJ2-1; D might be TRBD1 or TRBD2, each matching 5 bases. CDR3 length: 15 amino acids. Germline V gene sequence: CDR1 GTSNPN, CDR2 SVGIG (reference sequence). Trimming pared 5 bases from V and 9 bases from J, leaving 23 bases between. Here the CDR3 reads CAWGREPREDGEQFF. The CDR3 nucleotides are TGTGCCTGGGGCAGGGAACCCCGGGAAGATGGTGAGCAGTTCTTC.

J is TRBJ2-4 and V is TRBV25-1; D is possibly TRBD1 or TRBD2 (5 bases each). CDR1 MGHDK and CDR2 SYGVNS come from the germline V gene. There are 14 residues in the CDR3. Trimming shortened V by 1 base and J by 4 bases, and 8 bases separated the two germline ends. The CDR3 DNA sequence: TGTGCCAGCAGTGAATCCGGGGCTAAAAACATTCAGTACTTC. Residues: CASSESGAKNIQYF.

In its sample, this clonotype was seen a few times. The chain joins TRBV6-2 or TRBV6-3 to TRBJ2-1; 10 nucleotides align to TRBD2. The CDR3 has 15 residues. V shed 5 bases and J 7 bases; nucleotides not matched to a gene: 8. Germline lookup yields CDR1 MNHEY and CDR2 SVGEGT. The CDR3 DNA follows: TGTGCCAGCAGTCTAGCGGGAGTTCCCAAAAATGAGCAGTTCTTC. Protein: CASSLAGVPKNEQFF.

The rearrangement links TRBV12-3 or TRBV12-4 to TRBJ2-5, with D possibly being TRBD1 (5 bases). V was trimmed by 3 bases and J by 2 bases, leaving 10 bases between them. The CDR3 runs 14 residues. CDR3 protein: CASSFETGQETQYF. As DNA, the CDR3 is TGTGCCAGCAGTTTCGAAACAGGACAAGAGACCCAGTACTTC.

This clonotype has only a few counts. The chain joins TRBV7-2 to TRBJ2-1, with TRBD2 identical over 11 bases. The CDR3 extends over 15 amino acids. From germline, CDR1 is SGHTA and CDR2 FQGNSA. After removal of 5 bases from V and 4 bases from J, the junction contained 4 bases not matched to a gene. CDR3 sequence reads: CASSAGLAEYNEQFF. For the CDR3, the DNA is TGTGCCAGCAGCGCGGGACTAGCGGAATACAATGAGCAGTTCTTC.